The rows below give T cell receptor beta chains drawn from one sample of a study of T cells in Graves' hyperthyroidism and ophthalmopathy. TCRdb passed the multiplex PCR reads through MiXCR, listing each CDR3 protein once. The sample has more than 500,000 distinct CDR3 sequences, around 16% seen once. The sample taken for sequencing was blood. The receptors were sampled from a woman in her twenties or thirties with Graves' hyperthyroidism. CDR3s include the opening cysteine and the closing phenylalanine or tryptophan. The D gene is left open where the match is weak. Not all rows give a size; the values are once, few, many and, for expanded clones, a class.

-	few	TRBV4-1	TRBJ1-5	CASSQDLGGGRHQPQHF	TGCGCCAGCAGCCAAGATTTGGGGGGGGGGAGACATCAGCCCCAGCATTTT
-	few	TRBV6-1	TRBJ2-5	CASSLQVTQETQYF	TGTGCCAGCAGCCTACAGGTAACCCAAGAGACCCAGTACTTC
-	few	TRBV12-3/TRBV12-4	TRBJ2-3	CASSLQPTGSNSSTDTQYF	TGTGCCAGCAGTTTACAACCCACGGGCAGTAACTCTAGCACAGATACGCAGTATTTT
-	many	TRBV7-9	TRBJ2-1	CASRPTVRNEQFF	TGTGCCAGCAGGCCGACGGTGAGGAATGAGCAGTTCTTC
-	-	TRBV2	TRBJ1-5	CASLGGILTGAHEHF	TGTGCCAGCCTAGGCGGGATACTTACCGGGGCGCATGAGCATTTT
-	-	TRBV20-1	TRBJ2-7	CSARDRMEQYF	TGCAGTGCTAGAGACCGGATGGAGCAGTACTTC
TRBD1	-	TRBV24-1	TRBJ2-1	CATSDWDRDNEQFF	TGTGCCACCAGTGATTGGGACAGGGACAATGAGCAGTTCTTC
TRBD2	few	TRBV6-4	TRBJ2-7	CASTTGLAATYEQYF	TGTGCCAGCACCACAGGACTAGCGGCTACCTACGAGCAGTACTTC
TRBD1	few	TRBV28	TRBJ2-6	CASSFLTGGGGGANVLTF	TGTGCCAGCAGTTTCCTGACAGGGGGTGGGGGGGGGGCCAACGTCCTGACTTTC
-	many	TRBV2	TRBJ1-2	CASSSDNFRGYTF	TGTGCCAGCAGTTCGGACAACTTCAGGGGCTACACCTTC
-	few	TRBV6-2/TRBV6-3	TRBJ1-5	CASSWTASNQPQHF	TGTGCCAGCAGTTGGACAGCTAGCAATCAGCCCCAGCATTTT
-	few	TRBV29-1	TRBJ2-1	CSVDPPSHRDNEQFF	TGCAGCGTTGACCCTCCCTCACACAGGGACAATGAGCAGTTCTTC
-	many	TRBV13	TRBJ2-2	CASSPRGINTGELFF	TGTGCCAGCAGCCCCCGAGGGATCAACACCGGGGAGCTGTTTTTT
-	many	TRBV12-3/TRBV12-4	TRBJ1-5	CASQLGGREYSNQPQHF	TGTGCCAGCCAGCTGGGTGGGAGGGAATATAGCAATCAGCCCCAGCATTTT
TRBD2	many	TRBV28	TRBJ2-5	CASRPFSGRGQETQYF	TGTGCCAGCAGACCCTTTAGCGGGAGAGGACAAGAGACCCAGTACTTC
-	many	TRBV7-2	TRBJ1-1	CASSPGGNLNTEAFF	TGTGCCAGCAGCCCGGGGGGCAATCTCAACACTGAAGCTTTCTTT
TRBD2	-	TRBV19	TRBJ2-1	CASRTSGTFDEQFF	TGTGCCAGTAGGACTAGCGGGACGTTTGATGAGCAGTTCTTC
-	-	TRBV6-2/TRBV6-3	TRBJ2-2	CASRYLGAGELFF	TGTGCCAGCAGATACCTAGGAGCCGGGGAGCTGTTTTTT
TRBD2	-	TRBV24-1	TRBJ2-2	CATSTLAGAGDTGELFF	TGTGCCACCAGTACGCTAGCGGGAGCGGGGGACACCGGGGAGCTGTTTTTT
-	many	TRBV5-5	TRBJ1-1	CASSFWQATEAFF	TGTGCCAGCAGCTTTTGGCAGGCCACTGAAGCTTTCTTT
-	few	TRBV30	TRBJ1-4	CAWGTPGTIEKLFF	TGTGCCTGGGGTACTCCCGGGACAATTGAAAAACTGTTTTTT
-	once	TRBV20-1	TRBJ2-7	CSASPAPGLSSYEQYF	TGCAGTGCCTCTCCCGCCCCGGGGTTAAGCTCCTACGAGCAGTACTTC
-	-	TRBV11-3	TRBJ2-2	CASSKTVGRNTGELFF	TGTGCCAGCAGCAAGACGGTCGGGAGAAACACCGGGGAGCTGTTTTTT
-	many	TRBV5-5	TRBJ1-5	CASSSGLPDQPQHF	TGTGCCAGCAGCTCGGGACTGCCCGATCAGCCCCAGCATTTT
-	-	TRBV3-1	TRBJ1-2	CASSQARVGYTF	TGTGCCAGCAGCCAAGCCAGGGTTGGCTACACCTTC
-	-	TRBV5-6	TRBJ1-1	CASSLEGRKEAFF	TGTGCCAGCAGCTTGGAGGGCAGGAAAGAAGCTTTCTTT
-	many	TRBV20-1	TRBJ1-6	CSARGLSEDSPLHF	TGCAGTGCTAGAGGGCTGTCGGAAGATTCACCCCTCCACTTT